The 26 T cell receptor beta chains below were found in one sample sequenced in a study of T cell responses to AZD1222 COVID-19 vaccine. Sequencing used immunoSEQ multiplex PCR; TCRdb keeps in-frame clones, though not all of them. The sample holds around 150,000 clones, around 93% seen once. The sequencing here drew on peripheral blood, taken 28 days after the second AZD1222 dose. These receptors all stem from an adult who received the AZD1222 COVID-19 vaccine.

The genes are TRBV3-1 (or the pseudogene TRBV3-2) and TRBJ2-3; D is undetermined. The CDR3 is 14 amino acids. Germline CDR1 reads LGHDT; CDR2 reads YNNKEL (reference sequence). Trimming pared 0 bases from V and 6 bases from J, leaving 10 bases between. Here the CDR3 reads CASSQDVSSDTQYF. The CDR3 DNA follows: TGTGCCAGCAGCCAAGATGTGAGTTCCGATACGCAGTATTTT.

The gene calls are TRBV3-1 (or the pseudogene TRBV3-2) and TRBJ1-5; D not resolved. The CDR3 spans 13 residues. Trimming cost V 4 bases and J 9 bases, with 13 bases left between them. CDR1 and CDR2 (germline): LGHDT, YNNKEL (reference sequence). The CDR3 spells CASSLNEGRPQHF. CDR3 nucleotides: TGTGCCAGCAGCCTCAATGAGGGTAGGCCCCAGCATTTT.

The chain carries TRBV29-1 and TRBJ2-7; possibly TRBD2 for D (7 bases). The CDR3 consists of 16 residues. V gave up 4 bases and J gave up 0 bases, with 19 bases separating them. Germline loops: CDR1 SQVTM, CDR2 ANQGSEA. CDR3 sequence (DNA): TGCAGCGTTGCGGGTAGGGGAGGGGGTAGCTCCTACGAGCAGTACTTC. Encoded protein: CSVAGRGGGSSYEQYF.

The J gene is TRBJ1-4, the V gene TRBV7-9; no definite D call. Trimming took 4 bases from V and 0 from J, leaving 12 bases between them. The CDR3 has 16 amino acids. Germline V gives CDR1 SEHNR, CDR2 FQNEAQ (reference sequence). CDR3 in DNA: TGTGCCAGCAGCTCCCTTATTACCTCAACTAATGAAAAACTGTTTTTT. Translating it yields CASSSLITSTNEKLFF.

J is TRBJ2-5 and V is TRBV7-9; D is unclear. The germline V and J ends were trimmed by 4 bases and 3 bases, with 12 bases remaining between them. Per the germline V gene, CDR1 is SEHNR and CDR2 is FQNEAQ (reference sequence). The CDR3 extends over 14 amino acids. The CDR3 protein is CASSSLGLEETQYF. In nucleotides, the CDR3 is TGTGCCAGCAGCTCCCTAGGCCTTGAAGAGACCCAGTACTTC.

V usage is TRBV24-1 and J usage is TRBJ1-2; D gene uncertain. This CDR3 region has 12 residues. The V and J ends lost 3 bases and 4 bases respectively, with 5 bases between them. Germline lookup yields CDR1 KGHDR and CDR2 SFDVKD. CDR3 residues: CATSDRTYGYTF. CDR3 DNA: TGTGCCACCAGTGATCGGACCTATGGCTACACCTTC.

This clone appeared a single time. The gene calls are TRBV19 and TRBJ2-7, with D perhaps matching TRBD1 (6 bases). This CDR3 has 17 amino acids. V was shortened by 4 bases and J by 0 bases, with 19 bases between the two germline ends. Germline-derived CDR1 and CDR2 are LNHDA and SQIVND (reference sequence). CDR3 sequence: CASSTGQISGASYEQYF. The CDR3 DNA sequence: TGTGCCAGTAGTACAGGACAGATCAGCGGAGCCTCCTACGAGCAGTACTTC.

The J gene is TRBJ2-1, the V gene TRBV19; 9 bases line up with TRBD2. With 9 bases clipped from V and 4 bases from J, the junction kept 10 bases outside the gene matches. The CDR3 covers 15 residues. CDR1 is LNHDA and CDR2 is SQIVND in the germline V gene (reference sequence). The CDR3 sequence is CASHSGSPPYNEQFF. The CDR3 coding sequence is TGTGCCAGCCATAGCGGGAGCCCTCCTTACAATGAGCAGTTCTTC.

This chain connects TRBV28 to TRBJ1-2; D not resolved. Trimming stripped 7 bases from V and 5 bases from J, with 14 bases between. Germline V gene data show CDR1 as MDHEN and CDR2 as SYDVKM. The CDR3 is made up of 13 amino acids. The CDR3 coding sequence is TGTGCCAGCACCCTACAACCCAGATATGGCTACACCTTC. Translated, it gives CASTLQPRYGYTF.

This chain links TRBV28 with TRBJ2-2; TRBD2 aligns across 7 bases. Losses at the gene ends were 2 bases for V and 4 bases for J; bases not matched to a gene: 4. Germline CDR1 MDHEN, CDR2 SYDVKM. This CDR3 comprises 15 residues. The chain's CDR3 is CASSLLADFTGELFF. CDR3 coding DNA: TGTGCCAGCAGTTTACTAGCGGACTTCACCGGGGAGCTGTTTTTT. The full variable domain, in which reference TRBV28 and TRBJ2-2 provide the parts outside the CDR3, is DVKVTQSSRYLVKRTGEKVFLECVQDMDHENMFWYRQDPGLGLRLIYFSYDVKMKEKGDIPEGYSVSREKKERFSLILESASTNQTSMYLCASSLLADFTGELFFGEGSRLTVL.

V and J are TRBV2 and TRBJ1-5, with D hard to call. CDR1 and CDR2 (germline): SNHLY, FYNNEI. The CDR3 length is 16 residues. Written as DNA, the CDR3 is TGTGGGGGAGCACCAGAGCGGCGGAACGTGGGGCAGCCCCAGCATTTT. The encoded protein is CGGAPERRNVGQPQHF.

V gene TRBV7-8 combines with J gene TRBJ2-1; D is possibly TRBD2 (6 bases). Trimming left V 5 bases short and J 3 bases short, with 20 bases between. The germline CDR1 and CDR2 sequences are SGHVS and FQNEAQ. CDR3 length equals 17 residues. CDR3 protein: CASSGRSSGWGYNEQFF. CDR3 DNA sequence: TGTGCCAGCAGCGGAAGATCGAGCGGGTGGGGCTACAATGAGCAGTTCTTC.

The rearrangement uses TRBV27 and TRBJ2-7; 11 positions agree with TRBD2. The J segment lost 3 bases and the V segment lost 6 bases, leaving 7 bases of the junction unmatched. The germline CDR1 and CDR2 sequences are MNHEY and SMNVEV (reference sequence). There are 15 residues in the CDR3. CDR3 nucleotide sequence: TGTGCCAGCAGGGGATTAGCGGGAGGGTTCTACGAGCAGTACTTC. Translating it yields CASRGLAGGFYEQYF.

In this sample, this clone turned up once. The chain employs TRBV7-9 and TRBJ2-7, with D perhaps given as TRBD1 or TRBD2 (5 bases each). The V gene's germline CDR1 is SEHNR and CDR2 FQNEAQ (reference sequence). There are 12 residues in the CDR3. Trimming left V 6 bases short and J 11 bases short, with 17 bases between. The CDR3 protein is CASSPGTENKYF. CDR3 in DNA: TGTGCCAGCAGTCCCGGGACGGAGAATAAGTACTTC.

This sequence joins TRBV6-2 or TRBV6-3 and TRBJ2-1; the match to TRBD2 covers 11 bases. This CDR3 region has 16 residues. With V trimmed by 4 bases and J by 4 bases, 6 bases remained unmatched. The germline gives CDR1 MNHEY, CDR2 SVGEGT. CDR3 nucleotides: TGTGCCAGCAGTTCGGCCGGGACTAGCGGATACAATGAGCAGTTCTTC. It codes for CASSSAGTSGYNEQFF.

The chain recombines TRBV12-3 or TRBV12-4 with TRBJ1-2; possibly TRBD1 for D (6 bases). The CDR3 consists of 13 residues. Deletions cut 3 bases from V and 3 bases from J, with 8 bases between. The CDR3 protein is CASSFEGDYGYTF. CDR3 bases: TGTGCCAGCAGTTTTGAGGGGGACTATGGCTACACCTTC.

J is TRBJ2-5 and V is TRBV29-1, with 7 bases lining up with TRBD2. CDR1 and CDR2 (germline): SQVTM, ANQGSEA. CDR3 size: 16 residues. With V trimmed by 5 bases and J by 6 bases, 18 bases remained unmatched. The CDR3 reads CSVRVTQGLGSKTQYF. CDR3 bases: TGCAGCGTTCGGGTGACTCAAGGACTAGGATCGAAGACCCAGTACTTC.

This rearrangement joins TRBV2 to TRBJ1-5, with 7 bases lining up with TRBD1. Per germline, CDR1 SNHLY and CDR2 FYNNEI. There are 14 residues in the CDR3. The junction had 3 bases not matched to a gene; V was cut back by 5 bases and J by 2 bases. The CDR3 here is CASSLGQGNQPQHF. CDR3 DNA: TGTGCCAGCAGTCTCGGACAGGGCAATCAGCCCCAGCATTTT.

The chain joins TRBV3-1 (or the pseudogene TRBV3-2) to TRBJ1-2; 8 bases fit TRBD1. Germline assignment: CDR1 LGHDT and CDR2 YNNKEL (reference sequence). The length of the CDR3 is 17 residues. J lost 2 bases, V lost 1 base, and 9 bases had no gene match. CDR3 nucleotide sequence: TGTGCCAGCAGCCAAGCCTTCCCGACAGGGGCCAACTATGGCTACACCTTC. It codes for CASSQAFPTGANYGYTF.

The genes are TRBV5-1 and TRBJ2-3; 9 nucleotides match TRBD2. Losses at the gene ends were 4 bases for V and 5 bases for J; bases not matched to a gene: 14. Looked up from germline, CDR1 is SGHRS and CDR2 is YFSETQ. The CDR3 length is 17 residues. In DNA, the CDR3 is TGCGCCAGCAGCCGGTCCGTGGCGGGAGGGCCGGGAGATACGCAGTATTTT. It specifies CASSRSVAGGPGDTQYF.

A remark on this clone: This CDR3 is also generated by other DNA sequences in the sample. This sequence joins TRBV28 and TRBJ2-7; D not resolved. CDR1 and CDR2 (germline): MDHEN, SYDVKM. Trimming cost V 6 bases and J 0 bases, with 9 bases left between them. This CDR3 spans 13 amino acids. This chain's CDR3 is CASSPPASYEQYF. Here the CDR3 DNA reads TGTGCCAGCAGCCCCCCAGCCTCCTACGAGCAGTACTTC.

Only one count was recorded for this clone. The chain combines TRBV29-1 with TRBJ1-2, with a tentative D call TRBD1 (5 bases). Deletions cut 4 bases from V and 2 bases from J, with 8 bases between. This CDR3 has 12 residues. Germline CDR1 reads SQVTM; CDR2 reads ANQGSEA. CDR3 DNA: TGCAGCGTTGGAGCAGGGAACTATGGCTACACCTTC. The encoded protein is CSVGAGNYGYTF.

The chain employs TRBV27 and TRBJ2-3; 7 bases match TRBD1. CDR1 is MNHEY, CDR2 SMNVEV, per germline (reference sequence). The J segment lost 2 bases and the V segment lost 4 bases, leaving 3 bases of the junction unmatched. The CDR3 contains 14 residues. The CDR3: CASSWGQITDTQYF. CDR3 DNA sequence: TGTGCCAGCAGTTGGGGACAGATCACAGATACGCAGTATTTT.

V gene TRBV24-1 combines with J gene TRBJ2-5; 9 bases line up with TRBD1. CDR1 and CDR2 (germline): KGHDR, SFDVKD. The CDR3 extends over 15 amino acids. V dropped 4 bases and J dropped 0; count of bases not matched to a gene: 2. CDR3 sequence: CATSDRDRDQETQYF. Written as DNA, the CDR3 is TGTGCCACCAGTGACCGGGACAGGGACCAAGAGACCCAGTACTTC.

The chain couples TRBV6-4 to TRBJ1-1; no firm D call. The CDR3 spans 16 residues. Trimming shortened V by 5 bases and J by 0 bases, and 16 bases separated the two germline ends. Germline V CDR1 and CDR2: MRHNA, SNTAGT. The CDR3 DNA is TGTGCCAGCAGTAAAGAGAGTGGCAGCATGAACACTGAAGCTTTCTTT. This translates into CASSKESGSMNTEAFF.

The rearrangement joins TRBV13 to TRBJ1-1; tentative D call: TRBD1 (5 bases). This CDR3 spans 14 amino acids. Germline V gene sequence: CDR1 PRHDT, CDR2 FYEKMQ (reference sequence). Trimming pared 11 bases from V and 2 bases from J, leaving 18 bases between. CDR3 region: CAGQGGFPNTEAFF. CDR3 sequence (DNA): TGTGCCGGGCAGGGCGGGTTTCCAAACACTGAAGCTTTCTTT. Full variable domain (remainder filled in from reference TRBV13 and TRBJ1-1): AAGVIQSPRHLIKEKRETATLKCYPIPRHDTVYWYQQGPGQDPQFLISFYEKMQSDKGSIPDRFSAQQFSDYHSELNMSSLELGDSALYFCAGQGGFPNTEAFFGQGTRLTVV.